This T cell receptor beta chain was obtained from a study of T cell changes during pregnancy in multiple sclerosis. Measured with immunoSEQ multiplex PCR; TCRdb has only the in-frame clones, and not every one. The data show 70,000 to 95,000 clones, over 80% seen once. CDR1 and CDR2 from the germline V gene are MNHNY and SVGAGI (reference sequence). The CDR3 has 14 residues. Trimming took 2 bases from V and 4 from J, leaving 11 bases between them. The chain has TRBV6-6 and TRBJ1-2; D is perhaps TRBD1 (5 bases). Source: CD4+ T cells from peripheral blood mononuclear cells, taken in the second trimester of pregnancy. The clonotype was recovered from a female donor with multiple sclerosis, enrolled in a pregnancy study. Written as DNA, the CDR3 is TGTGCCAGCAGTTACCTCAGTGACAGCTATGGCTACACCTTC. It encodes CASSYLSDSYGYTF.